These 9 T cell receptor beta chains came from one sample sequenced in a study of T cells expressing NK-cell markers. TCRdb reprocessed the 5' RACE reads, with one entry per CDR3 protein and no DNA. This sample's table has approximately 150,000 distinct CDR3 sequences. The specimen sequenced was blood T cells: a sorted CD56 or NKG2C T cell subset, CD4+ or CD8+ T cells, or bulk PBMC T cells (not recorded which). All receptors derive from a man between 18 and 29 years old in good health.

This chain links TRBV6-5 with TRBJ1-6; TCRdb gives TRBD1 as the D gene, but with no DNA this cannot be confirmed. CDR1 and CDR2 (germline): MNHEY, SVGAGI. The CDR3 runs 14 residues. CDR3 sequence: CASSRRESNSPLHF.

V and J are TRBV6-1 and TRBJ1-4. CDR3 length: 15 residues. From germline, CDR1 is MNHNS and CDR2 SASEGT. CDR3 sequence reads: CASSEESGRNEKLFF.

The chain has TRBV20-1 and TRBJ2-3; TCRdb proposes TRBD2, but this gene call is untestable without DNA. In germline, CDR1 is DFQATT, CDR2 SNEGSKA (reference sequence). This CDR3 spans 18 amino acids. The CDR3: CSATTGTSGSPSTDTQYF.

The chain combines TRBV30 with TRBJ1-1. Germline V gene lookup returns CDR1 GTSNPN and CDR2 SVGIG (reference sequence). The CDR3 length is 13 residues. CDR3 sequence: CAWGTAVNTEAFF.

The CDR3 here is CASSYSQGADTQYF. V usage is TRBV6-5 and J usage is TRBJ2-3; TCRdb returns TRBD1, unconfirmable since there is no DNA. Germline V gives CDR1 MNHEY, CDR2 SVGAGI. The CDR3 contains 14 residues.

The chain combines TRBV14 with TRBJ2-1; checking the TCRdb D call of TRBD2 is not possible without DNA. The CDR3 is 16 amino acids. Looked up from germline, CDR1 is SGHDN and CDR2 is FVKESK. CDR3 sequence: CASSQASSGRRNEQFF.

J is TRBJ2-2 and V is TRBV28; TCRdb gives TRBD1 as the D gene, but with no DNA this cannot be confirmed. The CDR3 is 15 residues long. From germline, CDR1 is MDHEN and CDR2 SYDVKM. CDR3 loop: CASSYDRGNTGELFF. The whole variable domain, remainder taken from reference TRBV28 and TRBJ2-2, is DVKVTQSSRYLVKRTGEKVFLECVQDMDHENMFWYRQDPGLGLRLIYFSYDVKMKEKGDIPEGYSVSREKKERFSLILESASTNQTSMYLCASSYDRGNTGELFFGEGSRLTVL.

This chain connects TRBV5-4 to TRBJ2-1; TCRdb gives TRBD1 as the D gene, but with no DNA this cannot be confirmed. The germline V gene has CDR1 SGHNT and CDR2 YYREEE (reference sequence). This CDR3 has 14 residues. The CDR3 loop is CASSLDPGVNEQFF.

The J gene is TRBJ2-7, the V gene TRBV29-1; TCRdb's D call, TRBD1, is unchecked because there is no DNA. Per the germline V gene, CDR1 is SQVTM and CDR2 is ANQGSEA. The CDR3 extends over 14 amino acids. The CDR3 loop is CSVEDHTGHYEQYF.